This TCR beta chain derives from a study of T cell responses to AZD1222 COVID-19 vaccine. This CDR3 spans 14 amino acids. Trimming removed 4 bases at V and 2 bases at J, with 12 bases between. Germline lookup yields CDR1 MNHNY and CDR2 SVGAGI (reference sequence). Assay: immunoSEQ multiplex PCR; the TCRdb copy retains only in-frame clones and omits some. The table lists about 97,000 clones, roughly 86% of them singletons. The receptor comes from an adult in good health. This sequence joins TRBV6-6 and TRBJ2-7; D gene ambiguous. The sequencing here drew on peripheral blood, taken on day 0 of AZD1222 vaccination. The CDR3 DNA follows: TGTGCCAGCAGTTTTCCCGATGGGGCCTACGAGCAGTACTTC. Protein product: CASSFPDGAYEQYF.